The entry below gives a single T cell receptor beta chain sequence along with its context. The antigen remains unidentified. Sequencing targeted expressed TCRB transcripts, as all isolated RNA had been reverse transcribed. Deep immunoSEQ sequencing covered naive, central memory and regulatory T cell samples. Libraries were prepared by immunoSEQ multiplex PCR; TCRdb keeps only in-frame clonotypes and omits some of them. The table has about 620,000 clones, around 16% seen once. The data originate from a study of beta chain features in type 1 diabetes. Findings and limits, study-wide: Short templates might get an advantage during PCR, and this would be equal in patients and controls.

Via the markers CD45RO/CCR7/CD25/CD127/CD95/CD27, stem cell-like memory, regulatory, central memory and naive CD4+ cells were sorted. The sample consisted of naive CD4+ T cells from blood. The sequence came from a young man in good health.

The CDR3 DNA reads TGCGCCACAGGACCCTCTGGGGCCAACGTCCTGACTTTC. Protein sequence: CATGPSGANVLTF. The chain couples TRBV4-1 to TRBJ2-6; D gene unclear. The CDR3 is 13 residues long. V dropped 10 bases and J dropped 0 bases, with 7 bases sitting between them. Germline V gene sequence: CDR1 MGHRA, CDR2 YSYEKL.